These 14 T cell receptor beta chains were all obtained from the same sample, sequenced in a study of spatial heterogeneity in lung cancer. TCRdb analysed the 5' RACE reads with MiXCR anew, one entry per CDR3 protein. The repertoire has approximately 2,300 distinct CDR3 sequences, 15% of them found once; the top ten carry 33%. Time point specified: sample taken at primary tumor resection. General study points: In tumors, expanded intratumoral alpha and beta TCR counts tracked mutation counts.

Their antigens are not known. Sequenced here: lung tumor tissue, sampled at surgery. These receptors came from a male donor with early-stage non-small cell lung cancer.

Judged by abundance, this clonotype is medium-sized. The chain is built from TRBV7-8 and TRBJ2-2; unclear D gene. Germline CDR1 reads SGHVS; CDR2 reads FQNEAQ. The V end lost 2 bases, the J end lost 3 bases, and 7 bases lay between the germline ends. CDR3 length: 14 amino acids. The CDR3: CASSLIRDTGELFF. CDR3 nucleotides: TGTGCCAGCAGCTTAATACGAGACACCGGGGAGCTGTTTTTT.

This chain connects TRBV14 to TRBJ2-5; 9 bases line up with TRBD2. Looked up from germline, CDR1 is SGHDN and CDR2 is FVKESK. The CDR3 has 15 amino acids. The ends lost 3 bases at V and 5 bases at J; junction bases unmatched: 7. The CDR3 sequence is CASSHLVAGVETQYF. The DNA of the CDR3 is TGTGCCAGCAGCCACCTCGTAGCGGGAGTCGAGACCCAGTACTTC.

Judged by abundance, this clonotype is medium-sized. The genes are TRBV27 and TRBJ2-1; 7 bases line up with TRBD2. The trim removed 2 bases at V and 2 bases at J, leaving 3 bases unmatched. Per germline, CDR1 MNHEY and CDR2 SMNVEV (reference sequence). CDR3 length: 15 residues. The CDR3 sequence is CASSLAGETYNEQFF. In DNA form, the CDR3 reads TGTGCCAGCAGTTTAGCGGGAGAAACCTACAATGAGCAGTTCTTC.

This clonotype has ten or more counts. The chain is built from TRBV30 and TRBJ1-1; TRBD1 aligns across 8 bases. The CDR3 runs to 13 residues. Trimming took 8 bases from V and 6 from J; bases not matched to a gene: 11. CDR1 and CDR2 from the germline V gene are GTSNPN and SVGIG (reference sequence). CDR3 sequence reads: CAGKQGVGAEAFF. The DNA for the CDR3 is TGTGCCGGAAAACAGGGGGTCGGGGCTGAAGCTTTCTTT. Full variable domain (rest looked up from reference TRBV30 and TRBJ1-1): SQTIHQWPATLVQPVGSPLSLECTVEGTSNPNLYWYRQAAGRGLQLLFYSVGIGQISSEVPQNLSASRPQDRQFILSSKKLLLSDSGFYLCAGKQGVGAEAFFGQGTRLTVV.

This clonotype has ten or more counts. The chain combines TRBV5-6 with TRBJ2-7; TRBD1 agrees at 10 bases. Germline CDR1 and CDR2: SGHDT and YYEEEE. This CDR3 has 14 amino acids. V gave up 7 bases and J gave up 4 bases; unmatched junction bases: 8. The CDR3 spells CASRGTGARYEQYF. For the CDR3, the DNA is TGTGCCAGCCGGGGGACAGGGGCACGGTACGAGCAGTACTTC.

This clonotype is judged large. The gene calls are TRBV6-2 or TRBV6-3 and TRBJ1-1; D is ambiguous. Per germline, CDR1 MNHEY and CDR2 SVGEGT. V was clipped by 6 bases and J by 6 bases, with 17 bases between them. This CDR3 has 14 residues. The CDR3 nucleotides read TGTGCCAGCAGCCATCCCTCAGGTGGGCCTGAAGCTTTCTTT. This gives the protein CASSHPSGGPEAFF.

This clonotype is deemed medium-sized (0.01 to 0.1%). V gene TRBV7-2 combines with J gene TRBJ2-3; possible D gene TRBD2, 5 bases. The germline V gene has CDR1 SGHTA and CDR2 FQGNSA. Deletions cut 4 bases from V and 3 bases from J, with 11 bases between. The CDR3 runs to 14 residues. The CDR3 is CASSSGLITDTQYF. The CDR3 DNA reads as TGTGCCAGCAGCTCCGGACTGATAACAGATACGCAGTATTTT. The full variable domain, rest sourced from reference TRBV7-2 and TRBJ2-3, is GAGVSQSPSNKVTEKGKDVELRCDPISGHTALYWYRQSLGQGLEFLIYFQGNSAPDKSGLPSDRFSAERTGGSVSTLTIQRTQQEDSAVYLCASSSGLITDTQYFGPGTRLTVL.

In its sample, this clonotype is medium-sized. This chain links TRBV7-6 with TRBJ1-1, with 8 bases matching TRBD1. V lost 5 bases to trimming and J lost 5 bases; unmatched junction nucleotides: 7. The CDR3 is 14 amino acids. The germline gives CDR1 SGHVS, CDR2 FNYEAQ. The CDR3 DNA follows: TGTGCCAGCAGCCAGACAGGGGAGGGGACTGAAGCTTTCTTT. As protein: CASSQTGEGTEAFF.

In this sample, this clonotype is medium-sized. The V call is TRBV20-1, the J call TRBJ1-5; unclear D gene. Deletions cut 0 bases from V and 4 bases from J, with 13 bases between. Germline lookup yields CDR1 DFQATT and CDR2 SNEGSKA (reference sequence). The CDR3 runs to 15 residues. CDR3 DNA: TGCAGTGCTAGAGATGGGAACCGGGAGAATCAGCCCCAGCATTTT. Its protein product is CSARDGNRENQPQHF.

This clonotype is deemed medium-sized. The genes are TRBV20-1 and TRBJ2-1, with 14 bases identical to TRBD2. Germline V CDR1 and CDR2: DFQATT, SNEGSKA (reference sequence). V shed 6 bases, J shed 6 bases, and the junction held 4 bases outside the gene matches. The CDR3 consists of 14 residues. The CDR3 bases are TGCAGTGCCCCGGGACTAGCGGGAGTCAATGAGCAGTTCTTC. This encodes CSAPGLAGVNEQFF.

At least ten counts were recorded for this clonotype. The rearrangement links TRBV5-6 to TRBJ2-5; 8 positions match TRBD1. The CDR3 length is 14 residues. The V gene's germline CDR1 is SGHDT and CDR2 YYEEEE. After removal of 0 bases from V and 5 bases from J, the junction contained 3 bases not matched to a gene. The CDR3 nucleotides read TGTGCCAGCAGCTTGGAAAGGGACAGGGAGACCCAGTACTTC. It yields the protein CASSLERDRETQYF.

V usage is TRBV5-1 and J usage is TRBJ2-6; a weak D match, TRBD1 (5 bases). Germline V gives CDR1 SGHRS, CDR2 YFSETQ. The V and J ends lost 5 bases and 0 bases respectively, with 15 bases between them. The CDR3 spans 17 residues. In nucleotides, the CDR3 is TGCGCCAGCAGTTCCGCGACAGCTCTCTCTGGGGCCAACGTCCTGACTTTC. Translation gives CASSSATALSGANVLTF.

Relative to its sample, this clonotype is medium-sized (0.01 to 0.1%). This chain uses TRBV7-9 with TRBJ1-2; D ambiguous. With 1 base removed from V and 4 bases from J, the gap between germline ends came to 13 bases. Germline loops: CDR1 SEHNR, CDR2 FQNEAQ (reference sequence). The CDR3 is 15 residues long. The CDR3 region has the DNA TGTGCCAGCAGCTTAGAGTTTTTGGCGGTCTATGGCTACACCTTC. It is translated as CASSLEFLAVYGYTF. Full variable domain (rest looked up from reference TRBV7-9 and TRBJ1-2): DTGVSQNPRHKITKRGQNVTFRCDPISEHNRLYWYRQTLGQGPEFLTYFQNEAQLEKSRLLSDRFSAERPKGSFSTLEIQRTEQGDSAMYLCASSLEFLAVYGYTFGSGTRLTVV.

This clonotype was detected once. The genes are TRBV5-6 and TRBJ2-5, with D possibly TRBD1 on 5 matching bases. The length of the CDR3 is 14 residues. Trimming shortened V by 1 base and J by 6 bases, and 13 bases separated the two germline ends. CDR1 and CDR2 from the germline V gene are SGHDT and YYEEEE. The CDR3 DNA reads as TGTGCCAGCAGCTTGTCGGCAGGGAAGAAGACCCAGTACTTC. Protein sequence: CASSLSAGKKTQYF.